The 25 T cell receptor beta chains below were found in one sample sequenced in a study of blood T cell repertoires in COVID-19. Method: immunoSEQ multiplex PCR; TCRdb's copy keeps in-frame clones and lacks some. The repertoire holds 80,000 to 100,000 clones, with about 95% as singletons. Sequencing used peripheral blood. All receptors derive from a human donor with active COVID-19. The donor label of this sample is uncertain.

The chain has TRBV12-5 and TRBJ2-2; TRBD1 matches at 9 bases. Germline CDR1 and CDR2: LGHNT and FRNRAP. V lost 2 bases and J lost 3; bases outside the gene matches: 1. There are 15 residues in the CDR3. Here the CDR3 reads CASGLRDRDTGELFF. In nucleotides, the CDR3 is TGTGCTAGTGGTTTGAGGGACAGGGACACCGGGGAGCTGTTTTTT.

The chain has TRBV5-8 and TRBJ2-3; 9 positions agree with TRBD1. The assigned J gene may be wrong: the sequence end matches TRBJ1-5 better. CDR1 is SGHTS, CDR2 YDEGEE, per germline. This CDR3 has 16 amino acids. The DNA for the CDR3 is TGTGCCAGCAGCAGGGGACAGGGCAAGTTCACAGATACGCAGCATTTT. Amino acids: CASSRGQGKFTDTQHF.

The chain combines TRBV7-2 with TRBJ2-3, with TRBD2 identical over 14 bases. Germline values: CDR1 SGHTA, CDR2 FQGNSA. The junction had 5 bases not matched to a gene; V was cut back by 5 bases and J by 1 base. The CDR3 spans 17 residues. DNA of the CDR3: TGTGCCAGCAGCCTCGGGACTAGCGGGGGCGGCACAGATACGCAGTATTTT. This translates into CASSLGTSGGGTDTQYF. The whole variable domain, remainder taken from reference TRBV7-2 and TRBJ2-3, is GAGVSQSPSNKVTEKGKDVELRCDPISGHTALYWYRQSLGQGLEFLIYFQGNSAPDKSGLPSDRFSAERTGGSVSTLTIQRTQQEDSAVYLCASSLGTSGGGTDTQYFGPGTRLTVL.

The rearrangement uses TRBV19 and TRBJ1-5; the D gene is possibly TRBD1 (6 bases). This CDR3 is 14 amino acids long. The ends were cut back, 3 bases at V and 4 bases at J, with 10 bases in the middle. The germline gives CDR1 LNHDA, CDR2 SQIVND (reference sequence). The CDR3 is CASSMWDINQPQHF. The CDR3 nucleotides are TGTGCCAGTAGTATGTGGGACATAAATCAGCCCCAGCATTTT.

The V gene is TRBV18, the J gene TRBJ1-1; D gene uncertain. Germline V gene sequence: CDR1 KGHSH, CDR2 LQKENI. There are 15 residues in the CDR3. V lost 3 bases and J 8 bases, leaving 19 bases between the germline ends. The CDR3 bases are TGTGCCAGCTCACCTGAAGGGAAGGCCTCGGGGGAAGCTTTCTTT. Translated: CASSPEGKASGEAFF.

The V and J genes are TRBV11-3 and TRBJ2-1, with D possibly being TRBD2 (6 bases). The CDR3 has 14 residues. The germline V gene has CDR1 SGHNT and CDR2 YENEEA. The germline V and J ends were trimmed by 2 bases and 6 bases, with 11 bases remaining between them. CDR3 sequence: CASSLSGPINEQFF. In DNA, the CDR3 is TGTGCCAGCAGCTTAAGCGGGCCGATCAATGAGCAGTTCTTC.

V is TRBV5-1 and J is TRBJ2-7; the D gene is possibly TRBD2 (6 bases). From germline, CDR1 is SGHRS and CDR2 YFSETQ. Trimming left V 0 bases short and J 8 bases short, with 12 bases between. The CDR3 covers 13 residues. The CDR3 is CASSLDRGGKQYF. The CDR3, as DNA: TGCGCCAGCAGCTTGGACCGTGGAGGGAAGCAGTACTTC.

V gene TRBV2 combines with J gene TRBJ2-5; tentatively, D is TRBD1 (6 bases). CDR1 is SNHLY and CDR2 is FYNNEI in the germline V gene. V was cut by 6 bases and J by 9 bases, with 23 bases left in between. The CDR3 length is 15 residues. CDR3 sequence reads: CASSPTGPGKGAQYF. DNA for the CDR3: TGTGCCAGCAGCCCCACAGGGCCCGGGAAAGGGGCCCAGTACTTC.

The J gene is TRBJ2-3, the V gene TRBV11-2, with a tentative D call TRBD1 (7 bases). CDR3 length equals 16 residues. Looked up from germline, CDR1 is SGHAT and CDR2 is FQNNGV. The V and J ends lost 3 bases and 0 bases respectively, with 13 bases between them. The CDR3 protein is CASSFSGGTSTDTQYF. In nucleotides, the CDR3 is TGTGCCAGCAGCTTCTCAGGGGGGACTAGCACAGATACGCAGTATTTT.

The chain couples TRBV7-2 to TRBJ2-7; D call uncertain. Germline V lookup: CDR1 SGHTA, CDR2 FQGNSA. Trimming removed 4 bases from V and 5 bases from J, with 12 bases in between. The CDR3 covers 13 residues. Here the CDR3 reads CASSSHAQNEQYF. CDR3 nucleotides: TGTGCCAGCAGCTCCCACGCCCAGAACGAGCAGTACTTC.

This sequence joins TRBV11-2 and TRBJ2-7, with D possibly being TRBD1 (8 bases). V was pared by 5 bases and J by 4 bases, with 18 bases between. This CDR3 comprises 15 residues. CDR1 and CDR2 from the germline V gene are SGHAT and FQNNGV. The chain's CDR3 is CASSPRQGTTYEQYF. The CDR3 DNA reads TGTGCCAGCAGCCCCCGACAGGGGACTACATACGAGCAGTACTTC.

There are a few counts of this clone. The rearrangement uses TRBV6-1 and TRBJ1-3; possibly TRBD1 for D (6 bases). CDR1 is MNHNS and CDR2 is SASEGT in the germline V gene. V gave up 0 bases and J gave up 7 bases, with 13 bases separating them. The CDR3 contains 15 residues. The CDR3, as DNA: TGTGCCAGCAGTGAAGCGGCAGGGGAGAGGAACACCATATATTTT. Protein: CASSEAAGERNTIYF.

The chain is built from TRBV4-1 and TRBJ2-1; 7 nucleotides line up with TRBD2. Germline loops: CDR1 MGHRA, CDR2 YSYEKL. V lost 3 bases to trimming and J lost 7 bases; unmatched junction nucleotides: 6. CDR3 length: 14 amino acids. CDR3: CASSHRTSLNEQFF. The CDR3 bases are TGCGCCAGCAGCCACAGGACTAGTCTGAATGAGCAGTTCTTC.

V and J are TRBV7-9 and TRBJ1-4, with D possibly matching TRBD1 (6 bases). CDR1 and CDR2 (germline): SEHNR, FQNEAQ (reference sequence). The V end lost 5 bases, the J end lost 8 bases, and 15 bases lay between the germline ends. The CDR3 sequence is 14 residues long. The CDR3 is CASSATRGEEKLFF. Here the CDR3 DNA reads TGTGCCAGCAGCGCGACCAGGGGTGAAGAAAAACTGTTTTTT.

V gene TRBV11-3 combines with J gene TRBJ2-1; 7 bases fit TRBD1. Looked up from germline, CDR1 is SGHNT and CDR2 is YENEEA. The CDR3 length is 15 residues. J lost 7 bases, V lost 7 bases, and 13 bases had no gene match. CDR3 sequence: CASTPWDGDRNEQFF. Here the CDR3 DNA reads TGTGCCAGCACACCCTGGGACGGGGACAGAAATGAGCAGTTCTTC.

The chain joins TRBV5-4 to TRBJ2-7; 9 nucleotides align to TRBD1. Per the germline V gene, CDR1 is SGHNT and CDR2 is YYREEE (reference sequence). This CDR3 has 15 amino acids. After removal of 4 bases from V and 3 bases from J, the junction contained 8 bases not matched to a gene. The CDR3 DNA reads TGTGCCAGCAGCCCGGGACAGGGTGGTAGCTACGAGCAGTACTTC. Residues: CASSPGQGGSYEQYF.

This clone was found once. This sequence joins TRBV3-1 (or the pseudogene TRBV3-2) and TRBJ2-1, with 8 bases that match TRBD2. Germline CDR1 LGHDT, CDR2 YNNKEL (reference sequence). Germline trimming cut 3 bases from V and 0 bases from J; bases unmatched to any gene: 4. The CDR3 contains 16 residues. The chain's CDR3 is CASSHTGLASYNEQFF. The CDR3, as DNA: TGTGCCAGCAGCCATACCGGACTAGCCTCCTACAATGAGCAGTTCTTC.

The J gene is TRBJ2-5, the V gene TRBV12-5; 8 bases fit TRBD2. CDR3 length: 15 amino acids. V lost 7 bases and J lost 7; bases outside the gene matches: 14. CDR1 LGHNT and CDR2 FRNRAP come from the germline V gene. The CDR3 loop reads CASAIETAGGGTQYF. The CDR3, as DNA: TGTGCTAGTGCCATCGAAACGGCGGGGGGTGGGACCCAGTACTTC.

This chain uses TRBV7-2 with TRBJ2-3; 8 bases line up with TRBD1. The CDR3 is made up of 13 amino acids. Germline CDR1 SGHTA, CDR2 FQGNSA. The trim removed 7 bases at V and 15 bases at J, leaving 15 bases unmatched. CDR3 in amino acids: CASTPFPGQALYF. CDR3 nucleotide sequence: TGTGCCAGCACCCCATTTCCGGGACAGGCCCTATATTTT.

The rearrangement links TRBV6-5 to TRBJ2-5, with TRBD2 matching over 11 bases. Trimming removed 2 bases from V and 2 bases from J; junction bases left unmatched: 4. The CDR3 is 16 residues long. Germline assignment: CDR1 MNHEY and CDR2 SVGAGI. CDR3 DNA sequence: TGTGCCAGCAGTTACCGACTAGCGGGGAGTCAAGAGACCCAGTACTTC. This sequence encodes CASSYRLAGSQETQYF.

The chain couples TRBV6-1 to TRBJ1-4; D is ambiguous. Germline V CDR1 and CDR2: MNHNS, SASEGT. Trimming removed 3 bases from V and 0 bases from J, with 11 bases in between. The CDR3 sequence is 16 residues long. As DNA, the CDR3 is TGTGCCAGCAGTGACCCCTACCGTGCAACTAATGAAAAACTGTTTTTT. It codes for CASSDPYRATNEKLFF.

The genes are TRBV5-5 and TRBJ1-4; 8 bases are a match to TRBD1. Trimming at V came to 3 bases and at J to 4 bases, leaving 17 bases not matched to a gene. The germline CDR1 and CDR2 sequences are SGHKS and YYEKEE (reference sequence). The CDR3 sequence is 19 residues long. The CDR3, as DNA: TGTGCCAGCAGCTCACATTACGGATACAGGGGGGAGGATAATGAAAAACTGTTTTTT. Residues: CASSSHYGYRGEDNEKLFF. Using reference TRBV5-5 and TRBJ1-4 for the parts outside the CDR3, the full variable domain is DAGVTQSPTHLIKTRGQQVTLRCSPISGHKSVSWYQQVLGQGPQFIFQYYEKEERGRGNFPDRFSARQFPNYSSELNVNALLLGDSALYLCASSSHYGYRGEDNEKLFFGSGTQLSVL.

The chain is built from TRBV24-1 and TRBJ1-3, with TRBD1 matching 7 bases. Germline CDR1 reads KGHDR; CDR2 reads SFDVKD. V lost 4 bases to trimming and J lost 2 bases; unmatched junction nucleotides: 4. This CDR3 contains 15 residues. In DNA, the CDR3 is TGTGCCACCAGTGACCCCGACAGGGCTGGAAACACCATATATTTT. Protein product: CATSDPDRAGNTIYF.

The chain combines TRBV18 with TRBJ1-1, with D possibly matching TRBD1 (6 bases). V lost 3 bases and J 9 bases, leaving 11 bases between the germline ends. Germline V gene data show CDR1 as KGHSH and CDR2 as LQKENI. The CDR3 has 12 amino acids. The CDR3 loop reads CASSPGATQAFF. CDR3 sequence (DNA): TGTGCCAGCTCACCGGGGGCAACACAAGCTTTCTTT.

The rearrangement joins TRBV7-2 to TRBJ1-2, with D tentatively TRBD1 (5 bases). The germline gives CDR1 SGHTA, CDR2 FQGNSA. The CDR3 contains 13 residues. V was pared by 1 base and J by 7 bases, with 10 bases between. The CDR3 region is CASSLGGGGGYTF. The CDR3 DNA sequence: TGTGCCAGCAGCTTAGGCGGGGGGGGTGGCTACACCTTC. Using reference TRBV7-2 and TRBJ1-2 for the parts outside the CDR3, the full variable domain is GAGVSQSPSNKVTEKGKDVELRCDPISGHTALYWYRQSLGQGLEFLIYFQGNSAPDKSGLPSDRFSAERTGGSVSTLTIQRTQQEDSAVYLCASSLGGGGGYTFGSGTRLTVV.